The next 26 T cell receptor beta chains were all read from a single sample in a study of OX40 agonist ivuxolimab in advanced cancers. This table comes from immunoSEQ multiplex PCR, and its TCRdb copy is limited to in-frame clones, with some not included. The sample records approximately 44,000 clones, approximately 80% being singletons. The source material was CD4+ or CD8+ T cells sorted from blood, sampled in a trial of the OX40 agonist ivuxolimab. These receptor sequences come from an adult with an advanced solid tumor such as melanoma, head and neck, liver or kidney cancer.

The count of this clone is one. The chain recombines TRBV10-2 with TRBJ2-7; D call uncertain. V was clipped by 4 bases and J by 2 bases, with 3 bases between them. The CDR3 covers 11 residues. CDR1 and CDR2 from the germline V gene are WSHSY and SAAADI. The CDR3 spells CASSGTYEQYF. The CDR3 DNA reads TGCGCCAGCAGTGGGACCTACGAGCAGTACTTC.

V gene TRBV9 combines with J gene TRBJ1-1, with 9 bases aligning to TRBD1. The J segment lost 10 bases and the V segment lost 0 bases, leaving 4 bases of the junction unmatched. The germline CDR1 and CDR2 sequences are SGDLS and YYNGEE. The CDR3 is made up of 13 amino acids. CDR3 in DNA: TGTGCCAGCAGCGTAGCTGAGACAGGGGGAGCTTTCTTT. It specifies CASSVAETGGAFF.

The chain links TRBV2 to TRBJ2-1; D not resolved. This CDR3 region has 13 residues. Germline values: CDR1 SNHLY, CDR2 FYNNEI. The V end was cut by 3 bases, the J end by 1 base, with 4 bases between. CDR3 sequence reads: CASSEISYNEQFF. CDR3 DNA: TGTGCCAGCAGTGAGATATCCTACAATGAGCAGTTCTTC.

J is TRBJ2-2 and V is TRBV6-6; the D is unclear. The CDR3 has 15 amino acids. Between the trimmed V and J ends, which lost 6 bases and 6 bases, there was a span of 17 bases. Germline V gene data show CDR1 as MNHNY and CDR2 as SVGAGI (reference sequence). CDR3 nucleotides: TGTGCCAGCAGCCCCCCGCGGAACCACCCCGGGGAGCTGTTTTTT. It yields the protein CASSPPRNHPGELFF.

CDR3 sequence: CASTPRWDTGELFF. The CDR3 nucleotides are TGCGCCAGCACTCCCAGGTGGGACACCGGGGAGCTGTTTTTT. The V and J genes are TRBV5-1 and TRBJ2-2; D is undetermined. Between the trimmed V and J ends, which lost 6 bases and 3 bases, there was a span of 12 bases. The CDR3 covers 14 residues. Germline CDR1 is SGHRS and CDR2 is YFSETQ. Using reference TRBV5-1 and TRBJ2-2 for the parts outside the CDR3, the full variable domain is KAGVTQTPRYLIKTRGQQVTLSCSPISGHRSVSWYQQTPGQGLQFLFEYFSETQRNKGNFPGRFSGRQFSNSRSEMNVSTLELGDSALYLCASTPRWDTGELFFGEGSRLTVL.

For this clone: Within the sample, other DNA sequences also encode this same CDR3. The chain employs TRBV2 and TRBJ2-3, with D unclear. Per germline, CDR1 SNHLY and CDR2 FYNNEI. Between the trimmed V and J ends, which lost 7 bases and 2 bases, there was a span of 13 bases. The CDR3 spans 14 residues. CDR3 amino acids: CASKPVLSTDTQYF. Written as DNA, the CDR3 is TGTGCCAGCAAGCCGGTCCTTTCCACAGATACGCAGTATTTT.

V gene TRBV11-1 combines with J gene TRBJ2-4; TRBD1 or TRBD2 may be the D gene (5 bases each). CDR3 length: 13 amino acids. CDR1 is SGHAT, CDR2 FQDESV, per germline (reference sequence). Trimming removed 3 bases at V and 9 bases at J, with 12 bases between. The CDR3 region has the DNA TGTGCCAGCAGCTTGGGGGATGAGGTCATTCAGTACTTC. This sequence encodes CASSLGDEVIQYF.

The genes are TRBV19 and TRBJ1-1; D gene uncertain. The V gene lost 5 bases and the J gene lost 1 base, with 11 bases spanning the gap. This CDR3 has 14 amino acids. Germline V gene lookup returns CDR1 LNHDA and CDR2 SQIVND (reference sequence). The CDR3 protein is CASSSRPGNTEAFF. The DNA of the CDR3 is TGTGCCAGTAGTTCACGTCCGGGGAACACTGAAGCTTTCTTT.

This clone has just a few counts. The V call is TRBV4-3, the J call TRBJ2-1; 7 bases are a match to TRBD2. The germline V gene encodes CDR1 LGHNA and CDR2 YSLEER. Unmatched junction bases numbered 19, after V lost 3 bases and J lost 8 bases. The CDR3 covers 18 residues. The DNA of the CDR3 is TGCGCCAGCAGCCAGTATCCCGGGACTATCTCGGAGGGATATGAGCAGTTCTTC. Protein: CASSQYPGTISEGYEQFF.

The chain employs TRBV6-1 and TRBJ1-1; D unresolved. Per the germline V gene, CDR1 is MNHNS and CDR2 is SASEGT. This CDR3 has 15 amino acids. V dropped 6 bases and J dropped 4 bases, with 18 bases sitting between them. DNA for the CDR3: TGTGCCAGCAGACGCATACTAGACCAGGCCACTGAAGCTTTCTTT. Its translation: CASRRILDQATEAFF.

The V and J genes are TRBV6-1 and TRBJ2-2; unclear D gene. Trimming stripped 3 bases from V and 1 base from J, with 9 bases between. This CDR3 contains 15 residues. Germline V gene sequence: CDR1 MNHNS, CDR2 SASEGT. CDR3 protein: CASSDRRRNTGELFF. CDR3 coding DNA: TGTGCCAGCAGTGATCGCCGAAGGAACACCGGGGAGCTGTTTTTT.

This rearrangement joins TRBV6-5 to TRBJ1-1, with unresolved D. Per germline, CDR1 MNHEY and CDR2 SVGAGI. Trimming removed 0 bases from V and 5 bases from J, with 13 bases in between. This CDR3 is 15 amino acids long. CDR3 sequence: CASSYSNKGSTEAFF. In nucleotides, the CDR3 is TGTGCCAGCAGTTACTCCAATAAGGGTTCGACTGAAGCTTTCTTT.

The rearrangement links TRBV7-2 to TRBJ2-7, with 7 bases fitting TRBD1. V lost 3 bases and J lost 2; bases outside the gene matches: 1. Germline V gives CDR1 SGHTA, CDR2 FQGNSA. CDR3 length equals 13 residues. DNA of the CDR3: TGTGCCAGCAGCTTCGGGACAGCCTACGAGCAGTACTTC. This codes for CASSFGTAYEQYF.

Note on this clone: The junction does not match germline at one end; this may be a read error. The CDR3 here is CANSQLPPATNEKLFF. CDR3 DNA: TGTGCCAACAGTCAACTTCCACCGGCAACTAATGAAAAACTGTTTTTT. This chain links TRBV6-6 with TRBJ1-4; D gene unclear. CDR3 length: 16 residues. In germline, CDR1 is MNHNY, CDR2 SVGAGI (reference sequence).

The V call is TRBV5-1, the J call TRBJ2-1, with 13 bases aligning to TRBD2. Germline CDR1 reads SGHRS; CDR2 reads YFSETQ. The CDR3 extends over 19 amino acids. J gave up 0 bases and V 4 bases, and 10 bases lay outside the gene matches. The CDR3 reads CASSRGTSGARSSYNEQFF. CDR3 coding DNA: TGCGCCAGCAGCCGCGGGACTAGCGGGGCCCGGAGCTCCTACAATGAGCAGTTCTTC.

The gene calls are TRBV30 and TRBJ1-4, with D unclear. Germline loops: CDR1 GTSNPN, CDR2 SVGIG (reference sequence). V was shortened by 0 bases and J by 8 bases, with 10 bases between the two germline ends. CDR3 length: 13 amino acids. The DNA for the CDR3 is TGTGCCTGGAGTGTACAAATCGCAGAAAAACTGTTTTTT. It codes for CAWSVQIAEKLFF.

V is TRBV7-8 and J is TRBJ1-4; D is undetermined. Germline assignment: CDR1 SGHVS and CDR2 FQNEAQ. The CDR3 contains 13 residues. Trimming removed 0 bases at V and 1 base at J, with 0 bases between. CDR3 nucleotide sequence: TGTGCCAGCAGCTTAGCAACTAATGAAAAACTGTTTTTT. This sequence encodes CASSLATNEKLFF.

The chain has TRBV28 and TRBJ2-1, with D hard to call. Germline V CDR1 and CDR2: MDHEN, SYDVKM. With 3 bases removed from V and 7 bases from J, the gap between germline ends came to 4 bases. This CDR3 is 11 amino acids long. This CDR3 reads CASSLRNEQFF. The CDR3 bases are TGTGCCAGCAGTTTGAGGAATGAGCAGTTCTTC.

The chain is built from TRBV5-1 and TRBJ2-3; D not certain. CDR3 length equals 13 residues. The germline V gene has CDR1 SGHRS and CDR2 YFSETQ. The V and J ends lost 4 bases and 4 bases respectively, with 10 bases between them. The DNA of the CDR3 is TGCGCCAGCAGCGGGTCCCGGGCAGATACGCAGTATTTT. This codes for CASSGSRADTQYF.

This clone was seen a single time. V usage is TRBV6-6 and J usage is TRBJ2-7; the D is unclear. Germline CDR1 and CDR2: MNHNY and SVGAGI (reference sequence). The CDR3 is made up of 14 amino acids. V lost 4 bases, J lost 0 bases, and 10 bases lay in between. CDR3 amino acids: CASSLIGFSYEQYF. CDR3 coding DNA: TGTGCCAGCAGTTTGATCGGATTCTCCTACGAGCAGTACTTC.

The chain combines TRBV4-2 with TRBJ1-3; TRBD1 aligns across 8 bases. The CDR3 runs 16 residues. J was trimmed by 0 bases and V by 6 bases; bases with no gene match: 7. Germline V gene sequence: CDR1 LGHNA, CDR2 YNFKEQ. The DNA for the CDR3 is TGTGCCAGCAGACCTCGACAGGGGAGCTCTGGAAACACCATATATTTT. Its translation: CASRPRQGSSGNTIYF.

The V and J genes are TRBV28 and TRBJ1-2, with D maybe TRBD1 (5 bases). Germline lookup yields CDR1 MDHEN and CDR2 SYDVKM. V lost 3 bases to trimming and J lost 5 bases, with 16 bases between them. The CDR3 loop spans 15 amino acids. CDR3 sequence (DNA): TGTGCCAGCAGTTTCGCAGGGTCGTCTCGGTATGGCTACACCTTC. Its protein product is CASSFAGSSRYGYTF.

The sample holds a few counts of this clone. V usage is TRBV4-1 and J usage is TRBJ2-3; 8 bases match TRBD1. Trimming cost V 0 bases and J 10 bases; bases outside gene matches: 6. The germline CDR1 and CDR2 sequences are MGHRA and YSYEKL. The CDR3 contains 14 residues. Here the CDR3 reads CASSQDFRGQAQYF. CDR3 in DNA: TGCGCCAGCAGCCAAGATTTTAGGGGACAGGCGCAGTATTTT.

This chain connects TRBV6-6 to TRBJ2-5; D perhaps matches TRBD2 (6 bases). This CDR3 contains 12 residues. Per the germline V gene, CDR1 is MNHNY and CDR2 is SVGAGI (reference sequence). Trimming took 9 bases from V and 6 from J, leaving 14 bases between them. The CDR3 bases are TGTGCCAGTCGGGGGACCCAGAAGACCCAGTACTTC. Protein: CASRGTQKTQYF.

This rearrangement joins TRBV11-2 to TRBJ2-5, with TRBD2 matching over 9 bases. Germline assignment: CDR1 SGHAT and CDR2 FQNNGV. Trimming took 5 bases from V and 5 from J; bases not matched to a gene: 6. The CDR3 sequence is 14 residues long. The CDR3 region has the DNA TGTGCCAGCAGCGTAGCGGGAGAACGGGAGACCCAGTACTTC. It translates to CASSVAGERETQYF. Full variable domain (missing parts from reference TRBV11-2 and TRBJ2-5): EAGVAQSPRYKIIEKRQSVAFWCNPISGHATLYWYQQILGQGPKLLIQFQNNGVVDDSQLPKDRFSAERLKGVDSTLKIQPAKLEDSAVYLCASSVAGERETQYFGPGTRLLVL.

The V gene is TRBV27, the J gene TRBJ1-5; perhaps TRBD1 as D (5 bases). The CDR3 is made up of 12 amino acids. V was trimmed by 6 bases and J by 9 bases, leaving 12 bases between them. The germline V gene has CDR1 MNHEY and CDR2 SMNVEV (reference sequence). The CDR3 is CASRSTGGPQHF. CDR3 nucleotide sequence: TGTGCCAGCAGGTCAACCGGGGGGCCCCAGCATTTT.